The 23 T cell receptor beta chains in this list originate from one sample, sequenced in a study of OX40 agonist ivuxolimab in advanced cancers. The method behind the library was the immunoSEQ multiplex PCR assay. TCRdb provides this immuneACCESS table in a form limited to in-frame rearrangements. Some clones are lacking; in checked studies, under half of them reflect an unresolved V gene, and why the rest are absent is not known. The sample table lists about 62,000 clones, roughly 85% of them with a count of one. The ten top clones hold more than 3% of the sample. Source: CD4+ or CD8+ T cells sorted from blood, taken in a trial of the OX40 agonist ivuxolimab. These receptors originate from an adult with an advanced solid tumor such as melanoma, head and neck, liver or kidney cancer.

V and J are TRBV25-1 and TRBJ2-2, with TRBD2 matching 13 bases. With V trimmed by 4 bases and J by 2 bases, 4 bases remained unmatched. Germline-derived CDR1 and CDR2 are MGHDK and SYGVNS. This CDR3 is 17 amino acids long. The CDR3 DNA follows: TGTGCCAGCAGTGTACTAGCGGGGGGGCCTAACACCGGGGAGCTGTTTTTT. This sequence encodes CASSVLAGGPNTGELFF.

The V and J genes are TRBV6-1 and TRBJ1-2, with D perhaps TRBD1 (5 bases). The CDR3 is made up of 13 amino acids. Trimming removed 4 bases from V and 0 bases from J, with 6 bases in between. CDR1 MNHNS and CDR2 SASEGT come from the germline V gene. The CDR3 DNA follows: TGTGCCAGCAGTGTGGGACCTAACTATGGCTACACCTTC. It yields the protein CASSVGPNYGYTF.

V is TRBV11-2 and J is TRBJ1-2, with D possibly being TRBD1 (5 bases). The V end was cut by 5 bases, the J end by 5 bases, with 12 bases between. The CDR3 is 13 amino acids. Germline CDR1 is SGHAT and CDR2 is FQNNGV. As DNA, the CDR3 is TGTGCCAGCAGCCAGACAGAGATATATGGCTACACCTTC. Its protein product is CASSQTEIYGYTF.

This chain links TRBV30 with TRBJ1-4; no clear D gene. V lost 4 bases, J lost 7 bases, and 13 bases lay in between. CDR3 length: 13 amino acids. Germline loops: CDR1 GTSNPN, CDR2 SVGIG (reference sequence). The CDR3 spells CAWNHADFEKLFF. The CDR3 DNA reads as TGTGCCTGGAACCACGCTGATTTTGAAAAACTGTTTTTT.

V and J are TRBV2 and TRBJ2-7; tentative D call: TRBD1 (6 bases). The CDR3 runs to 14 residues. The germline V gene encodes CDR1 SNHLY and CDR2 FYNNEI. Trimming took 6 bases from V and 0 from J, leaving 12 bases between them. CDR3 region: CASRDRSGSYEQYF. Written as DNA, the CDR3 is TGTGCCAGCAGAGACAGGTCTGGCTCCTACGAGCAGTACTTC.

The chain carries TRBV28 and TRBJ2-1, with 7 nucleotides matching TRBD2. This CDR3 has 17 amino acids. Germline CDR1 and CDR2: MDHEN and SYDVKM. Trimming cost V 6 bases and J 0 bases; bases outside gene matches: 11. The CDR3: CASSHLGRGSSYNEQFF. The DNA for the CDR3 is TGTGCCAGCAGCCACCTGGGGCGGGGGAGCTCCTACAATGAGCAGTTCTTC.

The V gene is TRBV29-1, the J gene TRBJ2-3, with TRBD2 matching over 7 bases. The CDR3 has 14 residues. Germline CDR1 is SQVTM and CDR2 is ANQGSEA. J was trimmed by 2 bases and V by 6 bases; bases with no gene match: 8. The CDR3 is CSVLPGLSTDTQYF. In DNA, the CDR3 is TGCAGCGTGCTGCCGGGACTATCCACAGATACGCAGTATTTT.

This chain joins TRBV7-8 and TRBJ2-7; no clear D gene. There are 15 residues in the CDR3. Germline V gene data show CDR1 as SGHVS and CDR2 as FQNEAQ. V dropped 5 bases and J dropped 4 bases, with 18 bases sitting between them. The CDR3 DNA is TGTGCCAGCAGCCCTCTTACGGTACAGAAATACGAGCAGTACTTC. Protein product: CASSPLTVQKYEQYF.

The chain joins TRBV5-8 to TRBJ1-4; D is unresolved. Germline V CDR1 and CDR2: SGHTS, YDEGEE. The CDR3 sequence is 14 residues long. Trimming took off 2 bases at V and 4 bases at J, with 9 bases between the two ends. CDR3 sequence reads: CASSFPGVNEKLFF. In DNA, the CDR3 is TGTGCCAGCAGCTTCCCAGGAGTTAATGAAAAACTGTTTTTT.

DNA for the CDR3: TGCGCCAGCAGCCAAGTCGCAGGCGGGGTGAACACTGAAGCTTTCTTT. It is translated as CASSQVAGGVNTEAFF. The chain couples TRBV4-1 to TRBJ1-1, with D unresolved. CDR1 MGHRA and CDR2 YSYEKL come from the germline V gene. The V and J ends lost 1 base and 0 bases respectively, with 12 bases between them. The CDR3 has 16 amino acids.

The chain couples TRBV5-6 to TRBJ1-5; D is possibly TRBD1 (5 bases). Germline V gene sequence: CDR1 SGHDT, CDR2 YYEEEE. With 0 bases removed from V and 5 bases from J, the gap between germline ends came to 9 bases. The CDR3 sequence is 14 residues long. The CDR3 region is CASSLGQGYQPQHF. CDR3 nucleotide sequence: TGTGCCAGCAGCTTGGGGCAGGGTTATCAGCCCCAGCATTTT.

The chain recombines TRBV27 with TRBJ2-2; no clear D gene. V was pared by 5 bases and J by 7 bases, with 14 bases between. Per germline, CDR1 MNHEY and CDR2 SMNVEV (reference sequence). The CDR3 length is 14 residues. The CDR3 DNA is TGTGCCAGCAGTCCGCCCGCGTGGGGCGGGGAGCTGTTTTTT. Its protein product is CASSPPAWGGELFF.

The gene calls are TRBV29-1 and TRBJ2-3; TRBD1 aligns across 11 bases. This CDR3 spans 14 amino acids. V trimming: 5 bases; J trimming: 4 bases; junction bases outside the gene matches: 5. From germline, CDR1 is SQVTM and CDR2 ANQGSEA. The CDR3 sequence is CSVSWTGGADTQYF. The CDR3 DNA follows: TGCAGCGTTAGCTGGACAGGGGGCGCAGATACGCAGTATTTT.

The V gene is TRBV2, the J gene TRBJ2-3; 8 bases match TRBD2. This CDR3 comprises 15 residues. J was trimmed by 5 bases and V by 6 bases; bases with no gene match: 10. Per germline, CDR1 SNHLY and CDR2 FYNNEI. The CDR3 loop reads CASSLRRGDGDTQYF. DNA of the CDR3: TGTGCCAGCAGCCTCAGGCGGGGGGATGGAGATACGCAGTATTTT. The entire variable domain, with the rest obtained from reference TRBV2 and TRBJ2-3, is as follows: EPEVTQTPSHQVTQMGQEVILRCVPISNHLYFYWYRQILGQKVEFLVSFYNNEISEKSEIFDDQFSVERPDGSNFTLKIRSTKLEDSAMYFCASSLRRGDGDTQYFGPGTRLTVL.

The chain joins TRBV18 to TRBJ2-3, with 8 bases aligning to TRBD1. This CDR3 has 15 residues. Germline-derived CDR1 and CDR2 are KGHSH and LQKENI. Trimming took 6 bases from V and 4 from J; bases not matched to a gene: 9. Here the CDR3 reads CASSWGTGGADTQYF. The CDR3 DNA is TGTGCCAGCTCCTGGGGGACAGGAGGGGCAGATACGCAGTATTTT.

The gene calls are TRBV7-9 and TRBJ1-5; unclear D gene. CDR3 length equals 15 residues. Trimming pared 5 bases from V and 2 bases from J, leaving 13 bases between. Germline V CDR1 and CDR2: SEHNR, FQNEAQ (reference sequence). CDR3 protein: CASSPERIGNQPQHF. The CDR3 nucleotides are TGTGCCAGCAGCCCCGAACGTATTGGCAATCAGCCCCAGCATTTT.

J is TRBJ2-3 and V is TRBV7-9; 10 nucleotides line up with TRBD2. After removal of 4 bases from V and 2 bases from J, the junction contained 12 bases not matched to a gene. The CDR3 totals 18 residues. The germline CDR1 and CDR2 sequences are SEHNR and FQNEAQ (reference sequence). Written as DNA, the CDR3 is TGTGCCAGCAGCTCGGATTCCACTAGCGGGGCCTTCACAGATACGCAGTATTTT. It yields the protein CASSSDSTSGAFTDTQYF.

The chain joins TRBV28 to TRBJ1-1; no clear D gene. CDR1 is MDHEN, CDR2 SYDVKM, per germline. The CDR3 extends over 11 amino acids. V lost 7 bases, J lost 3 bases, and 6 bases lay in between. CDR3 region: CASIRYTEAFF. The CDR3 bases are TGTGCCAGCATTAGGTACACTGAAGCTTTCTTT.

The V and J genes are TRBV28 and TRBJ1-5; D is perhaps TRBD1 (6 bases). The CDR3 totals 13 residues. The germline V and J ends were trimmed by 8 bases and 5 bases, with 13 bases remaining between them. Germline loops: CDR1 MDHEN, CDR2 SYDVKM. CDR3 protein: CASDEQGDQPQHF. Written as DNA, the CDR3 is TGTGCCAGCGATGAACAGGGAGATCAGCCCCAGCATTTT.

This chain connects TRBV14 to TRBJ1-5, with D unclear. V was clipped by 4 bases and J by 6 bases, with 13 bases between them. The germline CDR1 and CDR2 sequences are SGHDN and FVKESK. The CDR3 runs 14 residues. CDR3 sequence: CASSPGGSSQPQHF. CDR3 coding DNA: TGTGCCAGCAGCCCCGGAGGTTCAAGTCAGCCCCAGCATTTT.

The chain couples TRBV19 to TRBJ2-2; 9 positions match TRBD1. CDR1 LNHDA and CDR2 SQIVND come from the germline V gene (reference sequence). V was clipped by 3 bases and J by 6 bases; unmatched bases: 5. The CDR3 is 15 residues long. The CDR3 sequence: CASSIVGDRAGELFF. CDR3 DNA sequence: TGTGCCAGTAGTATTGTAGGGGACAGGGCCGGGGAGCTGTTTTTT.

CDR3 in amino acids: CASSLMGQPQHF. CDR3 sequence (DNA): TGTGCCAGCAGCTTGATGGGCCAGCCCCAGCATTTT. The chain combines TRBV7-6 with TRBJ1-5; D is unresolved. The germline CDR1 and CDR2 sequences are SGHVS and FNYEAQ. The CDR3 covers 12 residues. Trimming stripped 3 bases from V and 7 bases from J, with 7 bases between. The whole variable domain, remainder taken from reference TRBV7-6 and TRBJ1-5, is GAGVSQSPRYKVTKRGQDVALRCDPISGHVSLYWYRQALGQGPEFLTYFNYEAQQDKSGLPNDRFSAERPEGSISTLTIQRTEQRDSAMYRCASSLMGQPQHFGDGTRLSIL.

The chain combines TRBV28 with TRBJ2-1; 7 bases agree with TRBD2. The CDR3 consists of 15 residues. Losses at the gene ends were 6 bases for V and 2 bases for J; bases not matched to a gene: 7. Per the germline V gene, CDR1 is MDHEN and CDR2 is SYDVKM. The CDR3 sequence: CASSRTSAAYNEQFF. Here the CDR3 DNA reads TGTGCCAGCAGCCGAACTAGCGCAGCCTACAATGAGCAGTTCTTC.